One sample yielded the 21 T cell receptor beta chains listed below, sequenced in a study of cytomegalovirus exposure and HLA in healthy donors. Researchers ran the PCR with 60 Vbeta and 13 Jbeta primers. The method was immunoSEQ multiplex PCR; TCRdb's version includes in-frame clones alone and lacks a portion of them. The sample has roughly 100,000 clones, less than 80% seen once; the top ten hold 4.1%. The specimen was PBMCs. These receptor sequences come from a man aged 35-49 years in good health and CMV-seronegative.

The V call is TRBV10-3, the J call TRBJ1-2, with TRBD1 matching over 12 bases. V was pared by 0 bases and J by 4 bases, with 3 bases of the junction left unmatched. The CDR3 consists of 16 residues. Germline V CDR1 and CDR2: ENHRY, SYGVKD. The CDR3 loop reads CAISESGGQGAYGYTF. The CDR3 DNA sequence: TGTGCCATCAGTGAGTCGGGGGGACAGGGGGCCTATGGCTACACCTTC.

The chain combines TRBV21-1 with TRBJ1-6. TRBV21-1 is assigned pseudogene status. The CDR3 totals 15 residues. DNA for the CDR3: TGTGCCACTTCGGAGGGTAGAGGCTTCGATTCACCCCTCCACTTT. This translates into CATSEGRGFDSPLHF.

J is TRBJ1-2 and V is TRBV5-1; perhaps TRBD1 as D (5 bases). V was clipped by 5 bases and J by 0 bases, with 20 bases between them. CDR1 is SGHRS, CDR2 YFSETQ, per germline. The length of the CDR3 is 17 residues. This CDR3 reads CASSPSWGGAPNYGYTF. In DNA, the CDR3 is TGCGCCAGCAGTCCCTCCTGGGGGGGTGCTCCTAACTATGGCTACACCTTC.

This chain joins TRBV7-8 and TRBJ2-3; tentatively, D is TRBD1 (6 bases). The germline V and J ends were trimmed by 4 bases and 6 bases, with 11 bases remaining between them. Germline values: CDR1 SGHVS, CDR2 FQNEAQ. The CDR3 is made up of 13 amino acids. The CDR3 bases are TGTGCCAGCAGCTCACAGGGTGGGGATACGCAGTATTTT. Translated, it gives CASSSQGGDTQYF.

V and J are TRBV5-6 and TRBJ2-3, with D maybe TRBD1 (5 bases). The germline CDR1 and CDR2 sequences are SGHDT and YYEEEE. CDR3 length equals 16 residues. V gave up 2 bases and J gave up 0 bases, with 13 bases separating them. CDR3 sequence (DNA): TGTGCCAGCAGCTTTATACAGGAAACTAGCACAGATACGCAGTATTTT. It is translated as CASSFIQETSTDTQYF.

The chain has TRBV28 and TRBJ2-5; 8 bases fit TRBD2. Germline lookup yields CDR1 MDHEN and CDR2 SYDVKM. The CDR3 sequence is 15 residues long. V shed 8 bases, J shed 5 bases, and the junction held 13 bases outside the gene matches. CDR3 sequence: CASLQRRGAGETQYF. The DNA of the CDR3 is TGTGCCAGCCTTCAACGGCGGGGGGCGGGGGAGACCCAGTACTTC.

The chain employs TRBV7-8 and TRBJ1-4; D not certain. This CDR3 region has 15 residues. Germline V gene lookup returns CDR1 SGHVS and CDR2 FQNEAQ. Deletions cut 5 bases from V and 8 bases from J, with 18 bases between. The CDR3 DNA reads as TGTGCCAGCAGCCTCGACGAGGTATCCGGCGAAAAACTGTTTTTT. Translating gives CASSLDEVSGEKLFF.

The rearrangement uses TRBV27 and TRBJ1-5; D uncertain. The CDR3 extends over 14 amino acids. Germline values: CDR1 MNHEY, CDR2 SMNVEV (reference sequence). Trimming removed 2 bases from V and 8 bases from J, with 13 bases in between. The CDR3 coding sequence is TGTGCCAGCAGTTTAGCGGGGAACTTTGAGCCCCAGCATTTT. This encodes CASSLAGNFEPQHF.

This clone showed up just a few times. V is TRBV5-1 and J is TRBJ2-5, with 10 nucleotides matching TRBD2. V gave up 3 bases and J gave up 5 bases; unmatched junction bases: 7. The CDR3 is made up of 15 amino acids. Germline CDR1 reads SGHRS; CDR2 reads YFSETQ. This CDR3 reads CASSSTSGGAETQYF. Written as DNA, the CDR3 is TGCGCCAGCAGCTCCACAAGCGGGGGGGCCGAGACCCAGTACTTC.

This clone was detected only a few times. The chain carries TRBV7-6 and TRBJ2-1; D is possibly TRBD1 (5 bases). V lost 2 bases to trimming and J lost 4 bases, with 12 bases between them. Germline V gene lookup returns CDR1 SGHVS and CDR2 FNYEAQ. CDR3 length: 15 residues. The CDR3 here is CASSLISGSYNEQFF. CDR3 in DNA: TGTGCCAGCAGCTTAATCTCAGGGTCATACAATGAGCAGTTCTTC.

The V gene is TRBV7-9, the J gene TRBJ2-7; 13 bases align to TRBD2. Germline CDR1 is SEHNR and CDR2 is FQNEAQ (reference sequence). This CDR3 contains 14 residues. CDR3 nucleotides: TGTTCCATTTCGACTAGCGGGGGGATACGGGAGCAGTACTTC. Translating gives CSISTSGGIREQYF.

The CDR3 reads CASSLDRDSGELFF. CDR3 nucleotide sequence: TGCGCCAGCAGCCTGGACAGGGACAGCGGGGAGCTGTTTTTT. V and J are TRBV5-1 and TRBJ2-2; TRBD1 aligns across 8 bases. Germline V lookup: CDR1 SGHRS, CDR2 YFSETQ. CDR3 size: 14 residues. V lost 4 bases, J lost 7 bases, and 6 bases stayed unmatched.

This clone appeared a single time. V and J are TRBV11-2 and TRBJ1-6; D call uncertain. CDR1 and CDR2 from the germline V gene are SGHAT and FQNNGV. The CDR3 runs to 14 residues. V lost 5 bases and J 3 bases, leaving 8 bases between the germline ends. CDR3 DNA sequence: TGTGCCAGCAGCGTCACCAGCTATAATTCACCCCTCCACTTT. Protein: CASSVTSYNSPLHF.

V gene TRBV18 combines with J gene TRBJ2-3, with TRBD2 as a possible D gene (5 bases). Trimming shortened V by 3 bases and J by 5 bases, and 12 bases separated the two germline ends. The CDR3 consists of 14 residues. From germline, CDR1 is KGHSH and CDR2 LQKENI. The CDR3 loop reads CASSPPPGRDTQYF. The CDR3 coding sequence is TGTGCCAGCTCACCGCCCCCTGGGAGAGATACGCAGTATTTT. The whole variable domain, remainder taken from reference TRBV18 and TRBJ2-3, is NAGVMQNPRHLVRRRGQEARLRCSPMKGHSHVYWYRQLPEEGLKFMVYLQKENIIDESGMPKERFSAEFPKEGPSILRIQQVVRGDSAAYFCASSPPPGRDTQYFGPGTRLTVL.

The genes are TRBV15 and TRBJ2-1, with 9 positions matching TRBD2. Germline V gene sequence: CDR1 LNHNV, CDR2 YYDKDF (reference sequence). Trimming removed 4 bases from V and 3 bases from J; junction bases left unmatched: 7. The CDR3 is 16 amino acids. The CDR3 loop is CATSIYSGGIYNEQFF. The CDR3 DNA follows: TGTGCCACCAGCATTTATAGCGGGGGTATCTACAATGAGCAGTTCTTC. The complete variable domain, with remaining parts taken from reference TRBV15 and TRBJ2-1, reads DAMVIQNPRYQVTQFGKPVTLSCSQTLNHNVMYWYQQKSSQAPKLLFHYYDKDFNNEADTPDNFQSRRPNTSFCFLDIRSPGLGDTAMYLCATSIYSGGIYNEQFFGPGTRLTVL.

CDR3 amino acids: CASSPSSGFYGYTF. Written as DNA, the CDR3 is TGTGCCAGCAGCCCTTCCTCCGGTTTTTATGGCTACACCTTC. The V and J genes are TRBV28 and TRBJ1-2; D is undetermined. The CDR3 consists of 14 residues. The germline gives CDR1 MDHEN, CDR2 SYDVKM. V was trimmed by 6 bases and J by 5 bases, leaving 16 bases between them.

This clone has just one count. The V gene is TRBV28, the J gene TRBJ1-3, with D possibly matching TRBD1 (6 bases). The CDR3 covers 15 residues. V was pared by 6 bases and J by 5 bases, with 17 bases between. Looked up from germline, CDR1 is MDHEN and CDR2 is SYDVKM. The CDR3 reads CASSSEGQRRNTIYF. CDR3 nucleotide sequence: TGTGCCAGCAGCTCAGAGGGACAACGAAGAAACACCATATATTTT.

The chain couples TRBV11-2 to TRBJ2-4; D ambiguous. Trimming took off 3 bases at V and 0 bases at J, with 9 bases between the two ends. Looked up from germline, CDR1 is SGHAT and CDR2 is FQNNGV. The length of the CDR3 is 15 residues. The CDR3 bases are TGTGCCAGCAGCTTTGAACTCGGAGCCAAAAACATTCAGTACTTC. This codes for CASSFELGAKNIQYF.

This clone is a singleton in its sample. This sequence joins TRBV6-5 and TRBJ2-3; the match to TRBD2 covers 9 bases. CDR1 MNHEY and CDR2 SVGAGI come from the germline V gene. This CDR3 spans 14 amino acids. Trimming took 6 bases from V and 3 from J; bases not matched to a gene: 4. CDR3 residues: CASRGLAGTDTQYF. In DNA form, the CDR3 reads TGTGCCAGCAGAGGGCTAGCGGGGACAGATACGCAGTATTTT.

The gene calls are TRBV12-5 and TRBJ2-1, with D tentatively TRBD2 (6 bases). This CDR3 is 17 amino acids long. The germline V gene encodes CDR1 LGHNT and CDR2 FRNRAP. V gave up 0 bases and J gave up 0 bases, with 12 bases separating them. The CDR3 DNA follows: TGTGCTAGTGGTTTGGTACTAGCTGGGAGCTCCTACAATGAGCAGTTCTTC. The encoded protein is CASGLVLAGSSYNEQFF.

The chain couples TRBV6-6 to TRBJ2-5; TRBD2 is a possible D gene (6 bases). The germline V gene encodes CDR1 MNHNY and CDR2 SVGAGI (reference sequence). This CDR3 spans 15 amino acids. V dropped 2 bases and J dropped 1 base, with 11 bases sitting between them. The CDR3 loop is CASSYGGLAQETQYF. The CDR3 DNA sequence: TGTGCCAGCAGTTACGGGGGGTTGGCCCAAGAGACCCAGTACTTC.